This TCR beta chain appears in the sequencing data of a study of T cell responses to AZD1222 COVID-19 vaccine. Overall study context: Researchers grouped second doses given at about 4 or about 12 weeks into one pool. Study results and caveats: Donors were mostly white British, more females; clonal diversity possibly underestimated. Among vaccine-associated CD4 TCRs, coverage spanned spike, with dominance at 160-218 and 743-854. Just 5 to 7 AZD1222 recipients were seropositive at baseline.

Method: immunoSEQ multiplex PCR; TCRdb's copy keeps in-frame clones and lacks some. The sample yields 100,000 to 150,000 clones, approximately 93% seen once. On this clone itself: Antigen: not known.

The CDR3 is made up of 18 amino acids. The V segment lost 4 bases and the J segment 3 bases; nucleotides outside the gene matches: 9. Per germline, CDR1 LGHDT and CDR2 YNNKEL (reference sequence). Sample: peripheral blood, taken on day 0 of AZD1222 vaccination. The TCR comes from an adult in good health. The chain has TRBV3-1 (or the pseudogene TRBV3-2) and TRBJ2-6; 10 bases match TRBD2. The DNA for the CDR3 is TGTGCCAGCAGCCGCCTACTAGCGGGGCTTAGTGGGGCCAACGTCCTGACTTTC. This encodes CASSRLLAGLSGANVLTF.